These 29 T cell receptor beta chains share one sample of origin, sequenced in a study of OX40 agonist ivuxolimab in advanced cancers. The repertoire was sequenced with immunoSEQ multiplex PCR; TCRdb's copy has only in-frame clones and lacks some. The table lists about 77,000 clones, about 93% of them singletons. Material: CD4+ or CD8+ T cells sorted from blood, obtained in a trial of the OX40 agonist ivuxolimab. The source of these receptors is an adult with an advanced solid tumor such as melanoma, head and neck, liver or kidney cancer.

This clone was seen a single time. This chain joins TRBV5-1 and TRBJ1-3; 11 nucleotides align to TRBD1. The J segment lost 1 base and the V segment lost 4 bases, leaving 4 bases of the junction unmatched. This CDR3 has 16 amino acids. Germline values: CDR1 SGHRS, CDR2 YFSETQ. In DNA form, the CDR3 reads TGCGCCAGCAGCAGGACAGGGGGCGCATCTGGAAACACCATATATTTT. Translated, it gives CASSRTGGASGNTIYF.

DNA of the CDR3: TGCGCCAGCAGCCTATACAGGGATAGCAATCAGCCCCAGCATTTT. This codes for CASSLYRDSNQPQHF. The V gene is TRBV4-1, the J gene TRBJ1-5; tentatively, D is TRBD1 (6 bases). Germline V gene sequence: CDR1 MGHRA, CDR2 YSYEKL. CDR3 length: 15 residues. V was pared by 4 bases and J by 0 bases, with 10 bases between.

The rearrangement links TRBV6-5 to TRBJ2-5; the match to TRBD1 covers 9 bases. The V and J ends lost 0 bases and 6 bases, in that order; junction bases with no gene match: 5. The CDR3 has 15 residues. Germline V lookup: CDR1 MNHEY, CDR2 SVGAGI. CDR3 residues: CASSYSEGQGQTQYF. The CDR3 nucleotides are TGTGCCAGCAGTTACTCTGAGGGACAGGGACAGACCCAGTACTTC.

J is TRBJ2-5 and V is TRBV7-2, with D possibly matching TRBD2 (5 bases). The CDR3 contains 14 residues. Trimming took 4 bases from V and 4 from J, leaving 13 bases between them. CDR1 and CDR2 from the germline V gene are SGHTA and FQGNSA. The CDR3 nucleotides read TGTGCCAGCAGCTCGAAGGACCGGGGAGAGACCCAGTACTTC. It encodes CASSSKDRGETQYF.

The chain is built from TRBV6-5 and TRBJ2-3; 11 positions agree with TRBD2. The CDR3 runs to 16 residues. Trimming at V came to 0 bases and at J to 3 bases, leaving 2 bases not matched to a gene. Germline V gene lookup returns CDR1 MNHEY and CDR2 SVGAGI. CDR3 residues: CASSYSLAGGTDTQYF. Here the CDR3 DNA reads TGTGCCAGCAGTTACTCCTTAGCGGGAGGGACAGATACGCAGTATTTT.

The CDR3 DNA reads as TGCGCCAGCAGCTTGGATCCGGGGGCAAAGACTGAAGCTTTCTTT. Encoded protein: CASSLDPGAKTEAFF. This chain links TRBV5-1 with TRBJ1-1; weak D call: TRBD1 (6 bases). With 0 bases removed from V and 5 bases from J, the gap between germline ends came to 14 bases. Germline V lookup: CDR1 SGHRS, CDR2 YFSETQ. The CDR3 totals 15 residues.

This chain links TRBV7-2 with TRBJ2-2; D gene unclear. From germline, CDR1 is SGHTA and CDR2 FQGNSA. The CDR3 loop spans 14 amino acids. V was clipped by 1 base and J by 0 bases, with 3 bases between them. The CDR3 sequence is CASSLGANTGELFF. Here the CDR3 DNA reads TGTGCCAGCAGCTTAGGAGCGAACACCGGGGAGCTGTTTTTT.

The chain recombines TRBV6-5 with TRBJ2-1; D not resolved. The CDR3 covers 13 residues. The V gene lost 6 bases and the J gene lost 2 bases, with 8 bases spanning the gap. The germline V gene has CDR1 MNHEY and CDR2 SVGAGI. CDR3: CASSKRTYNEQFF. CDR3 nucleotide sequence: TGTGCCAGCAGCAAAAGAACCTACAATGAGCAGTTCTTC.

J is TRBJ2-1 and V is TRBV7-2; 13 positions match TRBD2. Per the germline V gene, CDR1 is SGHTA and CDR2 is FQGNSA. V was clipped by 4 bases and J by 10 bases; unmatched bases: 7. The CDR3 covers 15 residues. In nucleotides, the CDR3 is TGTGCCAGCAGCTCCGGACTAGCGGGAGAAGACGAGCAGTTCTTC. It translates to CASSSGLAGEDEQFF.

As to this clone: Other DNA sequences in this sample translate to the same CDR3. The chain is built from TRBV30 and TRBJ1-3; D call uncertain. The germline V gene has CDR1 GTSNPN and CDR2 SVGIG (reference sequence). V dropped 0 bases and J dropped 1 base, with 4 bases sitting between them. The CDR3 loop spans 13 amino acids. The CDR3: CAWSVSSGNTIYF. The CDR3 DNA follows: TGTGCCTGGAGTGTCAGTTCTGGAAACACCATATATTTT.

On this clone itself: An end of the junction differs from the germline gene, which may be a read error. The chain uses TRBV6-6 and TRBJ2-7; 12 bases fit TRBD1. In germline, CDR1 is MNHNY, CDR2 SVGAGI (reference sequence). This CDR3 has 15 residues. CDR3: CAISDQGQGAYEQYF. CDR3 DNA: TGTGCCATCAGTGATCAGGGACAGGGGGCATACGAGCAGTACTTC.

The V call is TRBV6-1, the J call TRBJ2-4, with 11 positions matching TRBD2. V was clipped by 3 bases and J by 0 bases; unmatched bases: 4. CDR1 MNHNS and CDR2 SASEGT come from the germline V gene. The CDR3 contains 17 residues. The CDR3 DNA is TGTGCCAGCAGTGACGGTACTAGCGGGGGAGCCAAAAACATTCAGTACTTC. Translated: CASSDGTSGGAKNIQYF.

The chain links TRBV7-8 to TRBJ1-5; a possible D gene is TRBD1 (6 bases). This CDR3 region has 13 residues. The V gene's germline CDR1 is SGHVS and CDR2 FQNEAQ. V dropped 4 bases and J dropped 5 bases, with 9 bases sitting between them. The CDR3 is CASSSGVDQPQHF. CDR3 nucleotides: TGTGCCAGCAGCTCAGGGGTCGATCAGCCCCAGCATTTT.

Only one count was recorded for this clone. The rearrangement links TRBV19 to TRBJ2-1, with D perhaps TRBD1 (5 bases). With 4 bases removed from V and 0 bases from J, the gap between germline ends came to 10 bases. The CDR3 length is 15 residues. Germline V gene lookup returns CDR1 LNHDA and CDR2 SQIVND (reference sequence). CDR3 in amino acids: CASSKDRDSYNEQFF. The DNA for the CDR3 is TGTGCCAGTAGTAAAGACAGAGACTCCTACAATGAGCAGTTCTTC.

The V call is TRBV28, the J call TRBJ1-1; D is unclear. V was pared by 8 bases and J by 0 bases, with 10 bases between. The CDR3 has 13 residues. Germline V gene data show CDR1 as MDHEN and CDR2 as SYDVKM. The CDR3 region has the DNA TGTGCCAGCGGCGACCAGATGAACACTGAAGCTTTCTTT. Its protein is CASGDQMNTEAFF.

The chain carries TRBV18 and TRBJ1-5; 8 positions agree with TRBD1. The CDR3 has 15 residues. J was trimmed by 3 bases and V by 4 bases; bases with no gene match: 5. The germline V gene encodes CDR1 KGHSH and CDR2 LQKENI. CDR3 residues: CASSLATGDNQPQHF. CDR3 DNA sequence: TGTGCCAGCTCACTAGCGACAGGGGACAATCAGCCCCAGCATTTT.

The chain couples TRBV7-7 to TRBJ2-4, with D perhaps TRBD2 (6 bases). The CDR3 runs 13 residues. Per the germline V gene, CDR1 is SSHAT and CDR2 is FNYEAQ (reference sequence). Trimming removed 4 bases from V and 11 bases from J, with 15 bases in between. CDR3 DNA sequence: TGTGCCAGCAGCTCGAAAAATCGGAGGGTTCAGTACTTC. Translated, it gives CASSSKNRRVQYF.

The chain uses TRBV7-9 and TRBJ2-7, with a possible D match to TRBD1 (6 bases). This CDR3 comprises 14 residues. Germline CDR1 and CDR2: SEHNR and FQNEAQ (reference sequence). Trimming left V 3 bases short and J 3 bases short, with 12 bases between. The CDR3 region is CASSFGQFSYEQYF. As DNA, the CDR3 is TGTGCCAGCAGCTTCGGACAGTTCAGCTACGAGCAGTACTTC.

The CDR3 reads CATSRENTTSGSRNEQFF. DNA for the CDR3: TGTGCCACCAGCAGAGAGAACACAACTAGCGGGAGCCGCAATGAGCAGTTCTTC. This sequence joins TRBV15 and TRBJ2-1, with 11 bases aligning to TRBD2. This CDR3 spans 18 amino acids. Germline CDR1 reads LNHNV; CDR2 reads YYDKDF (reference sequence). V shed 0 bases, J shed 6 bases, and the junction held 10 bases outside the gene matches.

The chain couples TRBV11-2 to TRBJ2-1; D is perhaps TRBD1 (6 bases). Trimming stripped 5 bases from V and 5 bases from J, with 16 bases between. The CDR3 consists of 15 residues. Germline V gives CDR1 SGHAT, CDR2 FQNNGV. CDR3 region: CASSPSRQAHNEQFF. In nucleotides, the CDR3 is TGTGCCAGCAGCCCGTCTCGACAGGCCCACAATGAGCAGTTCTTC.

This clone is a singleton in its sample. The V and J genes are TRBV28 and TRBJ2-3; 9 nucleotides match TRBD1. Germline V gives CDR1 MDHEN, CDR2 SYDVKM. The V gene end was trimmed by 5 bases and the J gene end by 6 bases; junction bases not matched to a gene: 0. The CDR3 extends over 12 amino acids. Here the CDR3 reads CASSGTGDTQYF. CDR3 bases: TGTGCCAGCAGTGGGACAGGGGATACGCAGTATTTT.

The CDR3 DNA sequence: TGTGCCAGCAGTTACTTGCCAGGGAGAACAGGAAACACCATATATTTT. The encoded protein is CASSYLPGRTGNTIYF. This chain connects TRBV6-5 to TRBJ1-3; tentatively, D is TRBD1 (5 bases). V dropped 1 base and J dropped 4 bases, with 14 bases sitting between them. Germline CDR1 MNHEY, CDR2 SVGAGI. The CDR3 contains 16 residues.

The count of this clone is one. This chain joins TRBV28 and TRBJ1-1; 7 bases are shared with TRBD1. The J segment lost 6 bases and the V segment lost 5 bases, leaving 6 bases of the junction unmatched. The CDR3 has 13 amino acids. Germline loops: CDR1 MDHEN, CDR2 SYDVKM. CDR3 nucleotides: TGTGCCAGCAGTCTTGGACAGGCTCCTGAAGCTTTCTTT. Protein: CASSLGQAPEAFF.

Details on this clone: A read error may produce the germline difference seen at one junction end. The chain links TRBV6-1 to TRBJ1-4; D is possibly TRBD1 (6 bases). The CDR3 is 15 residues long. Germline-derived CDR1 and CDR2 are MNHNS and SASEGT. The CDR3: CASSEIQGTYEKLFF. CDR3 coding DNA: TGTGCCAGCAGTGAAATACAGGGAACTTATGAAAAACTGTTTTTT.

The chain is built from TRBV11-2 and TRBJ2-3; 9 bases map to TRBD2. Unmatched junction bases numbered 14, after V lost 0 bases and J lost 4 bases. The CDR3 loop spans 19 amino acids. Germline values: CDR1 SGHAT, CDR2 FQNNGV. The chain's CDR3 is CASSLDLRGRGGSADTQYF. In DNA, the CDR3 is TGTGCCAGCAGCTTAGATCTGCGCGGGCGGGGGGGAAGCGCAGATACGCAGTATTTT.

The rearrangement uses TRBV7-9 and TRBJ2-7; no clear D. The germline V gene encodes CDR1 SEHNR and CDR2 FQNEAQ (reference sequence). The CDR3 contains 12 residues. Trimming removed 6 bases from V and 6 bases from J, with 12 bases in between. DNA for the CDR3: TGTGCCAGCAGGAGAGACCCTTCCGAGCAGTACTTC. As protein: CASRRDPSEQYF.

V and J are TRBV30 and TRBJ2-2; TRBD1 might be the D (5 bases). CDR1 and CDR2 (germline): GTSNPN, SVGIG (reference sequence). This CDR3 contains 13 residues. Trimming cost V 4 bases and J 7 bases, with 13 bases left between them. The CDR3 nucleotides are TGTGCCTGGAAGTTGGCAGGGATCGGGGAGCTGTTTTTT. It encodes CAWKLAGIGELFF.

The chain employs TRBV7-2 and TRBJ2-3; 10 nucleotides match TRBD2. J gave up 5 bases and V 5 bases, and 10 bases lay outside the gene matches. The germline gives CDR1 SGHTA, CDR2 FQGNSA. This CDR3 spans 16 amino acids. CDR3 in amino acids: CASSPLSLAGQDTQYF. DNA of the CDR3: TGTGCCAGCAGCCCGCTTTCACTAGCGGGGCAAGATACGCAGTATTTT.

The rearrangement links TRBV5-1 to TRBJ1-1; no clear D gene. Trimming pared 3 bases from V and 0 bases from J, leaving 12 bases between. Germline V gene data show CDR1 as SGHRS and CDR2 as YFSETQ. This CDR3 has 15 residues. CDR3 sequence reads: CASSWEATVNTEAFF. In nucleotides, the CDR3 is TGCGCCAGCAGCTGGGAGGCTACAGTGAACACTGAAGCTTTCTTT.